This T cell receptor beta chain was recovered during a study of cytomegalovirus exposure and HLA in healthy donors. Study-wide context: A subsequent analysis stated that the 120 validation repertoires were run on the same platform as the roughly 670 first-cohort repertoires.

Assay: immunoSEQ multiplex PCR; the TCRdb copy retains only in-frame clones and omits some. Among tens of thousands of clones, more than 85% were seen once, and the ten largest hold around 1.5%. V trimming: 6 bases; J trimming: 4 bases; junction bases outside the gene matches: 6. From germline, CDR1 is LNHDA and CDR2 SQIVND (reference sequence). The CDR3 is 14 amino acids. The clonotype was recovered from a woman between 18 and 29 years old in good health and CMV-seronegative. This rearrangement joins TRBV19 to TRBJ1-1, with TRBD1 matching over 9 bases. The sample taken for sequencing was PBMCs. In DNA, the CDR3 is TGTGCCAGTAGGATGGGACAGGGATCCACTGAAGCTTTCTTT. This gives the protein CASRMGQGSTEAFF. The full variable domain, with the rest looked up from reference TRBV19 and TRBJ1-1, is DGGITQSPKYLFRKEGQNVTLSCEQNLNHDAMYWYRQDPGQGLRLIYYSQIVNDFQKGDIAEGYSVSREKKESFPLTVTSAQKNPTAFYLCASRMGQGSTEAFFGQGTRLTVV.